One and the same sample provided the 5 T cell receptor beta chains below, sequenced in a study of blood T cell repertoires in COVID-19. Repertoires were generated with immunoSEQ multiplex PCR, while TCRdb's copy carries only in-frame clones and drops some. The repertoire includes a few hundred thousand clones, 80% to 90% of them detected once, and approximately 1.5% sits in the top ten. Sequencing was performed on peripheral blood. Receptors were obtained from a woman between 40 and 50 years old who had recovered from COVID-19.

This chain uses TRBV7-3 with TRBJ2-2; D possibly corresponds to TRBD2 (6 bases). Trimming cost V 2 bases and J 4 bases, with 17 bases left between them. The CDR3 is 17 amino acids. Germline V CDR1 and CDR2: SGHTA, FQGTGA. CDR3: CASSLSGGLASTGELFF. CDR3 sequence (DNA): TGTGCCAGCAGCTTATCTGGCGGGCTAGCGTCCACCGGGGAGCTGTTTTTT.

The chain carries TRBV2 and TRBJ2-4; 14 bases line up with TRBD2. Germline V gene sequence: CDR1 SNHLY, CDR2 FYNNEI. V shed 4 bases and J 6 bases; nucleotides not matched to a gene: 5. This CDR3 is built from 16 residues. CDR3 sequence (DNA): TGTGCCAGCAGTGCCGAGGGACTAGCGGGGGCAAACATTCAGTACTTC. This translates into CASSAEGLAGANIQYF.

The genes are TRBV9 and TRBJ2-3; TRBD2 agrees at 11 bases. The CDR3 sequence is 21 residues long. The ends lost 4 bases at V and 1 base at J; junction bases unmatched: 20. Germline CDR1 and CDR2: SGDLS and YYNGEE. This CDR3 is CASSHNPGFSGGAEGTDTQYF. The CDR3 coding sequence is TGTGCCAGCAGCCACAACCCTGGGTTTAGCGGGGGGGCCGAGGGCACAGATACGCAGTATTTT.

J is TRBJ2-1 and V is TRBV7-2; 12 nucleotides agree with TRBD2. Per germline, CDR1 SGHTA and CDR2 FQGNSA. The CDR3 is 15 residues long. Trimming took 4 bases from V and 10 from J; bases not matched to a gene: 8. The chain's CDR3 is CASSYASGGAREQFF. In nucleotides, the CDR3 is TGTGCCAGCAGCTACGCTAGCGGGGGGGCTCGGGAGCAGTTCTTC.

The V call is TRBV19, the J call TRBJ2-7; 8 bases align to TRBD1. V trimming: 7 bases; J trimming: 2 bases; junction bases outside the gene matches: 10. The germline CDR1 and CDR2 sequences are LNHDA and SQIVND (reference sequence). This CDR3 is built from 15 residues. The CDR3 sequence: CASTKVAGGPYEQYF. The CDR3 DNA reads TGTGCCAGTACCAAGGTAGCAGGGGGCCCCTACGAGCAGTACTTC.